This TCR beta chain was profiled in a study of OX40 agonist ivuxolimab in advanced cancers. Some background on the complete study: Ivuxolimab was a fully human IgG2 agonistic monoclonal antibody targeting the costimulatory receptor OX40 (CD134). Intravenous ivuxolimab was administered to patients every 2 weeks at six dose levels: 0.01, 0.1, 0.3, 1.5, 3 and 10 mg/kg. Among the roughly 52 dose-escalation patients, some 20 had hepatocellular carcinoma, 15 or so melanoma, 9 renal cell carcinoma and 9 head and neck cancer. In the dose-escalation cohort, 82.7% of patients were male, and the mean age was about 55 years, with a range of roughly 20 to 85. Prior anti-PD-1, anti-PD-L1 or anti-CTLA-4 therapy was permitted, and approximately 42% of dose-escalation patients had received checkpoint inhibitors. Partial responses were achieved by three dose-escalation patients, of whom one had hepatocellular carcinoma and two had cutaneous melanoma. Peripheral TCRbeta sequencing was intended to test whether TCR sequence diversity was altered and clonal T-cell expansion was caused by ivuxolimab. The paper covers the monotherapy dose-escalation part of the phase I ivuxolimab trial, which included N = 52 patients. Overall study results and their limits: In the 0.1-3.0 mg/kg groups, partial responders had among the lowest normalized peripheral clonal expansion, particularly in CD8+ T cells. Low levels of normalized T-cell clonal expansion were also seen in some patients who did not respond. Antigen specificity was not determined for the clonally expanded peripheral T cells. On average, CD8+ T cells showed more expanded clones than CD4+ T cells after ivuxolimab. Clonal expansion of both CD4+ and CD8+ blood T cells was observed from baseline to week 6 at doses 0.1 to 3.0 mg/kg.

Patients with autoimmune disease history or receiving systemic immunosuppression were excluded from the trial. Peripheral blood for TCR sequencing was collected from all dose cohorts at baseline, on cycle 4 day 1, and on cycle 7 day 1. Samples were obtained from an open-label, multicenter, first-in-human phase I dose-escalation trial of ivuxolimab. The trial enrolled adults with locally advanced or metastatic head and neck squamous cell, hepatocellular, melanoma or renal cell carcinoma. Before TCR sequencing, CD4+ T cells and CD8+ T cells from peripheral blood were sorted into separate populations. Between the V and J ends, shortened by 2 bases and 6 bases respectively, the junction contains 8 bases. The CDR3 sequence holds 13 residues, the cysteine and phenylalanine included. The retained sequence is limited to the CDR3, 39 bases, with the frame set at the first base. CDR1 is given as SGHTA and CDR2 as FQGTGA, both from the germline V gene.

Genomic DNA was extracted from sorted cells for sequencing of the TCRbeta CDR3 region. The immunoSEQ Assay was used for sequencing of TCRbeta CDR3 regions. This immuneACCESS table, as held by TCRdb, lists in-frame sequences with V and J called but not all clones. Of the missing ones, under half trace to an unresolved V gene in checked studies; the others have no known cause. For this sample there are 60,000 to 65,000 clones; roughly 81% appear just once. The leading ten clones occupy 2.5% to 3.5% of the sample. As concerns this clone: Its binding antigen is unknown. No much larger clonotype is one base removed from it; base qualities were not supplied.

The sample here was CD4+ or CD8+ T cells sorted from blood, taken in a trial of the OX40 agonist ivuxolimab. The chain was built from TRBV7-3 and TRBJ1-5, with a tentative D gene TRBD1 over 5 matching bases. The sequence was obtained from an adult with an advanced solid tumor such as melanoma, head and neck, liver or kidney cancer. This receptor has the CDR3 CASSLQGGQPQHF. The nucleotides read TGTGCCAGCAGCTTACAGGGCGGTCAGCCCCAGCATTTT.